A selection of T cell receptor beta chains follows, all from one sample in a study of beta chain features in type 1 diabetes. Profiled with immunoSEQ multiplex PCR; TCRdb holds only in-frame clones, not every one. The data hold some 660,000 clones, with about 14% observed a single time. Sequences were obtained from naive CD4+ T cells from blood. The source of these receptors is a man aged 18-30 years with type 1 diabetes. The CDR3 runs from the conserved cysteine through the conserved F or W. A D gene is named only where the DNA matches it firmly. Where a row states a size, it is once, few, many or the class of an expanded clone; other rows omit it.

V gene	clone size	J gene	D gene	CDR3 protein	CDR3 DNA
TRBV7-2	few	TRBJ2-7	-	CASSLKDGSYEQYF	TGTGCCAGCAGCTTAAAGGACGGATCCTACGAGCAGTACTTC
TRBV9	-	TRBJ2-7	TRBD2	CASSASGENSYEQYF	TGTGCCAGCAGCGCCAGCGGGGAGAATTCCTACGAGCAGTACTTC
TRBV30	few	TRBJ1-1	-	CAWSVGQGGEGRTEAFF	TGTGCCTGGAGTGTAGGGCAGGGCGGCGAAGGTAGGACTGAAGCTTTCTTT
TRBV29-1	few	TRBJ1-2	-	CSVEGVEGLNYGYTF	TGCAGCGTTGAAGGAGTAGAAGGACTCAACTATGGCTACACCTTC
TRBV19	few	TRBJ2-2	-	CASTTSVGELFF	TGTGCCAGTACCACATCGGTCGGGGAGCTGTTTTTT
TRBV19	few	TRBJ1-1	TRBD1	CASSIDVDRGNTEAFF	TGTGCCAGTAGTATTGACGTGGACAGGGGAAACACTGAAGCTTTCTTT
TRBV7-3	few	TRBJ2-2	-	CASSRADETGELFF	TGTGCCAGCAGCCGGGCGGATGAAACCGGGGAGCTGTTTTTT
TRBV25-1	-	TRBJ2-5	-	CASSEYGSQTQYF	TGTGCCAGCAGTGAATATGGCTCGCAGACCCAGTACTTC
TRBV5-6	-	TRBJ1-1	TRBD1	CASSRMGQLNTEAFF	TGTGCCAGCAGCCGAATGGGACAGCTGAACACTGAAGCTTTCTTT
TRBV7-9	few	TRBJ1-3	-	CASSLGFVSGNTIYF	TGTGCCAGCAGCTTAGGGTTCGTGTCTGGAAACACCATATATTTT
TRBV18	few	TRBJ1-1	-	CASSPPVRGWDTEAFF	TGTGCCAGCTCACCACCGGTAAGGGGATGGGACACTGAAGCTTTCTTT
TRBV11-3	-	TRBJ2-2	-	CASRQDTGGELFF	TGTGCCAGCAGACAAGACACAGGGGGGGAGCTGTTTTTT
TRBV1	-	TRBJ2-1	-	CTSSQDPRRDRCNEQFF	TGCACCAGCAGCCAAGATCCCCGGCGGGATCGGTGTAATGAGCAGTTCTTC
TRBV7-2	-	TRBJ2-7	-	CASSRWGQASGEQYF	TGTGCCAGCAGTCGATGGGGGCAGGCCTCCGGCGAGCAGTACTTC
TRBV5-1	few	TRBJ2-2	-	CASSFQANTGELFF	TGCGCCAGCAGCTTTCAGGCCAACACCGGGGAGCTGTTTTTT
TRBV18	few	TRBJ2-1	TRBD1	CASSPGTGEDPKQFF	TGTGCCAGCTCACCCGGGACAGGGGAGGACCCAAAGCAGTTCTTC
TRBV27	few	TRBJ2-1	-	CASSLLGVGTEQFF	TGTGCCAGCAGTTTACTTGGCGTCGGAACCGAGCAGTTCTTC
TRBV19	few	TRBJ2-4	TRBD2	CASSLGGFAKNIQYF	TGTGCCAGTAGTCTGGGGGGGTTCGCCAAAAACATTCAGTACTTC
TRBV7-2	-	TRBJ2-2	-	CASSLVASNTGELFF	TGTGCCAGCAGCTTAGTTGCTTCGAACACCGGGGAGCTGTTTTTT
TRBV10-3	-	TRBJ1-6	TRBD1	CAIRGTGNDSPLHF	TGTGCCATCAGGGGGACAGGGAACGATTCACCCCTCCACTTT
TRBV5-1	-	TRBJ2-5	-	CASSLAETQYF	TGCGCCAGCAGCTTGGCGGAGACCCAGTACTTC
TRBV30	-	TRBJ1-3	-	CAWSPSGNTIYF	TGTGCCTGGAGTCCCTCTGGAAACACCATATATTTT
TRBV30	-	TRBJ1-4	-	CASHRDFNEKLFF	TGTGCCTCACACAGGGACTTTAATGAAAAACTGTTTTTT
TRBV6-1	few	TRBJ2-1	-	CASSHRVEGQFF	TGTGCCAGCAGTCACAGGGTAGAAGGGCAGTTCTTC
TRBV18	few	TRBJ1-2	TRBD1	CASSLRTGDQKGYTF	TGTGCCAGCTCACTCCGGACAGGGGATCAAAAAGGCTACACCTTC
TRBV30	few	TRBJ2-3	-	CASSSGVPDTQYF	TGTGCCTCGAGCTCTGGGGTCCCAGATACGCAGTATTTT
TRBV2	few	TRBJ2-7	TRBD1	CASSPGQHYEQYF	TGTGCCAGCAGCCCGGGACAGCACTACGAGCAGTACTTC
TRBV5-1	-	TRBJ2-6	TRBD1	CASSLPTGAGANVLTF	TGCGCCAGCAGCTTACCGACAGGGGCCGGGGCCAACGTCCTGACTTTC
TRBV20-1	-	TRBJ2-1	-	CSAPGGFF	TGCAGTGCCCCCGGCGGGTTCTTC
TRBV15	few	TRBJ1-2	-	CATSRVARWREYGYTF	TGTGCCACCAGCAGAGTAGCGCGATGGAGGGAGTATGGCTACACCTTC
TRBV19	few	TRBJ1-4	TRBD1	CASRGDRSWEKLFF	TGTGCCAGTAGGGGGGACAGATCATGGGAAAAACTGTTTTTT
TRBV13	-	TRBJ2-7	TRBD1	CASSRMGTGESYEQYF	TGTGCCAGCAGCCGCATGGGGACAGGAGAATCCTACGAGCAGTACTTC
TRBV29-1	-	TRBJ2-5	-	CSVSDITLRETQYF	TGCAGCGTGAGCGACATAACACTGCGGGAGACCCAGTACTTC
TRBV7-3	-	TRBJ2-1	-	CASSPFLRGEQFF	TGTGCCAGCAGCCCTTTCTTGAGAGGTGAGCAGTTCTTC
TRBV30	few	TRBJ2-7	TRBD1	CAWIDRGDEQYF	TGTGCCTGGATCGACAGGGGCGACGAGCAGTACTTC
TRBV7-3	-	TRBJ2-1	-	CASSAHPAGHEQFF	TGTGCCAGCAGCGCCCATCCCGCGGGGCATGAGCAGTTCTTC
TRBV10-1	-	TRBJ2-7	TRBD1	CASSESGQAYEQYF	TGCGCCAGCAGTGAGTCCGGACAGGCCTACGAGCAGTACTTC
TRBV29-1	few	TRBJ1-1	-	CSVLPLLGTEAFF	TGCAGCGTATTGCCCCTTCTCGGCACTGAAGCTTTCTTT
TRBV2	-	TRBJ2-2	-	CASSDTGELFF	TGTGCCAGCAGTGACACCGGGGAGCTGTTTTTT
TRBV19	-	TRBJ1-1	TRBD1	CASSTDRAEVSTEAFF	TGTGCCAGTAGTACCGACAGGGCCGAGGTTTCCACTGAAGCTTTCTTT
TRBV7-2	-	TRBJ2-3	-	CASSLGALYPSTDTQYF	TGTGCCAGCAGCTTAGGAGCTCTTTACCCGAGCACAGATACGCAGTATTTT
TRBV7-2	-	TRBJ1-2	TRBD1	CATGGQGADGYTF	TGTGCCACCGGGGGACAGGGGGCAGATGGCTACACCTTC
TRBV7-9	-	TRBJ1-2	-	CASSLGWGSLYGYTF	TGTGCCAGCAGCTTAGGATGGGGCAGTCTCTATGGCTACACCTTC
TRBV7-9	-	TRBJ2-1	TRBD1	CASSLGDRVDNEQFF	TGTGCCAGCAGCTTAGGGGACAGGGTTGACAATGAGCAGTTCTTC
TRBV29-1	few	TRBJ1-1	-	CSVAGVMNTEAFF	TGCAGCGTGGCGGGCGTTATGAACACTGAAGCTTTCTTT